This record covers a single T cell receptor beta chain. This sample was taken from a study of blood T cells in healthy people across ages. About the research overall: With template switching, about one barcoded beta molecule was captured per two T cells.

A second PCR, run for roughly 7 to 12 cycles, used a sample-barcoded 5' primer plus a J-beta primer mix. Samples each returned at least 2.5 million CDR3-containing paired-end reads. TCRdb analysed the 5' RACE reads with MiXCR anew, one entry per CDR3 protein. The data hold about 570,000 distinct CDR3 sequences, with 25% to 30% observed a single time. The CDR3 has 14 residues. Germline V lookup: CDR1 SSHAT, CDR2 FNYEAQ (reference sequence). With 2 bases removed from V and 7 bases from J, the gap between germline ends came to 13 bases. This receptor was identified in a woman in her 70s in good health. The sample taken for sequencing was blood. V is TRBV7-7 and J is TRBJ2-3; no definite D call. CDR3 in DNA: TGTGCCAGCAGCTTATCCCTGGCGAGGAATACGCAGTATTTT. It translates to CASSLSLARNTQYF.